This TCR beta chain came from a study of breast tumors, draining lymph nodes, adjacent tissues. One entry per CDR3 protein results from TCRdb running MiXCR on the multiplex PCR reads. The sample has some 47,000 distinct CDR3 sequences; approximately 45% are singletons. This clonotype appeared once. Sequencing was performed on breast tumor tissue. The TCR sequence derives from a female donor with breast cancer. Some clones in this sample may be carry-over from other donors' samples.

CDR3 amino acids: CASSSAPQGGVNQETQYF. The CDR3 bases are TGTGCCAGCAGCTCCGCGCCTCAGGGGGGAGTCAACCAAGAGACCCAGTACTTC. The V and J genes are TRBV7-2 and TRBJ2-5; weak D call: TRBD1 (7 bases). Trimming shortened V by 4 bases and J by 0 bases, and 21 bases separated the two germline ends. The germline CDR1 and CDR2 sequences are SGHTA and FQGNSA. The CDR3 runs to 18 residues.